Presented here are 32 T cell receptor beta chains from one specimen sequenced in a study of T cells in Graves' hyperthyroidism and ophthalmopathy. The source material, RNA transcripts, was used to amplify TCR beta CDR3 regions. In the first-round RT-PCR of the TCR CDR3, the HTBI primer set was used. TCRdb analysed the multiplex PCR reads with MiXCR anew, one entry per CDR3 protein. The data show around 340,000 distinct CDR3 sequences, roughly 20% seen once. The sequenced sample was blood. The receptors stem from a woman aged 50 to 60 with Graves' hyperthyroidism.

The chain carries TRBV20-1 and TRBJ2-7, with 8 bases matching TRBD1. CDR1 DFQATT and CDR2 SNEGSKA come from the germline V gene (reference sequence). Trimming took 1 base from V and 6 from J; bases not matched to a gene: 5. The CDR3 is made up of 13 amino acids. The CDR3 nucleotides are TGCAGTGCTAGAGTCCAGGGGGCAGCCGAGCAGTACTTC. Amino acids: CSARVQGAAEQYF.

The J gene is TRBJ2-1, the V gene TRBV6-2 or TRBV6-3; 13 nucleotides align to TRBD2. The V and J ends lost 4 bases and 6 bases, in that order; junction bases with no gene match: 6. Looked up from germline, CDR1 is MNHEY and CDR2 is SVGEGT. The CDR3 sequence is 16 residues long. CDR3 residues: CASSSARTSGGNEQFF. In nucleotides, the CDR3 is TGTGCCAGCAGTTCAGCCCGGACTAGCGGGGGCAATGAGCAGTTCTTC.

This clonotype has a count of ten or more. The V and J genes are TRBV28 and TRBJ1-1; D ambiguous. The CDR3 runs to 13 residues. V dropped 5 bases and J dropped 0 bases, with 7 bases sitting between them. Germline V lookup: CDR1 MDHEN, CDR2 SYDVKM. In DNA form, the CDR3 reads TGTGCCAGCAGTGCCCCTTTGAACACTGAAGCTTTCTTT. Translating gives CASSAPLNTEAFF.

Many counts were recorded for this clonotype. The chain couples TRBV18 to TRBJ1-2, with no clear D. Deletions cut 2 bases from V and 5 bases from J, with 12 bases between. The length of the CDR3 is 14 residues. The germline CDR1 and CDR2 sequences are KGHSH and LQKENI. The CDR3 coding sequence is TGTGCCAGCTCACCATATCCGAAAGAATATGGCTACACCTTC. Encoded protein: CASSPYPKEYGYTF.

The chain links TRBV6-5 to TRBJ1-1; 7 positions agree with TRBD1. Germline V gene data show CDR1 as MNHEY and CDR2 as SVGAGI. Germline trimming cut 4 bases from V and 11 bases from J; bases unmatched to any gene: 10. The CDR3 length is 13 residues. The CDR3 nucleotides are TGTGCCAGCAGTTCTGACAGGGCCGCCGGGGCTTTCTTT. The encoded protein is CASSSDRAAGAFF.

This clonotype has a handful of counts. The chain recombines TRBV11-2 with TRBJ1-3; 9 bases are shared with TRBD1. Per the germline V gene, CDR1 is SGHAT and CDR2 is FQNNGV. The CDR3 has 15 amino acids. With 4 bases clipped from V and 7 bases from J, the junction kept 8 bases outside the gene matches. Here the CDR3 reads CASSSIRDRDNTIYF. CDR3 nucleotides: TGTGCCAGCAGCTCCATCCGGGACAGGGACAACACCATATATTTT.

This clonotype was counted many times. This chain connects TRBV3-1 to TRBJ2-2; no clear D. The CDR3 is 13 amino acids. The V gene lost 2 bases and the J gene lost 3 bases, with 4 bases spanning the gap. Germline CDR1 LGHDT, CDR2 YNNKEL (reference sequence). Written as DNA, the CDR3 is TGTGCCAGCAGCCAAAGGGACACCGGGGAGCTGTTTTTT. Translation gives CASSQRDTGELFF.

The J gene is TRBJ2-7, the V gene TRBV28; 8 nucleotides agree with TRBD1. Germline V gives CDR1 MDHEN, CDR2 SYDVKM. The CDR3 has 14 residues. V dropped 5 bases and J dropped 1; count of bases not matched to a gene: 4. The CDR3 reads CASSRDRGSYEQYF. CDR3 DNA sequence: TGTGCCAGCAGTCGTGACAGGGGATCCTACGAGCAGTACTTC.

In this sample, this clonotype turned up many times. The genes are TRBV7-2 and TRBJ1-1; TRBD1 agrees at 8 bases. The CDR3 consists of 15 residues. Losses at the gene ends were 2 bases for V and 5 bases for J; bases not matched to a gene: 7. Germline V lookup: CDR1 SGHTA, CDR2 FQGNSA. The CDR3 reads CASSLTAGGITEAFF. CDR3 in DNA: TGTGCCAGCAGCTTAACTGCAGGGGGCATAACTGAAGCTTTCTTT.

This clonotype was seen only a few times. The chain links TRBV19 to TRBJ1-5, with D uncertain. CDR1 and CDR2 from the germline V gene are LNHDA and SQIVND (reference sequence). The CDR3 loop spans 16 amino acids. V lost 5 bases and J lost 2, with 16 bases in between. CDR3: CASSDLGREGNQPQHF. CDR3 in DNA: TGTGCCAGTAGTGACCTTGGGCGGGAGGGCAATCAGCCCCAGCATTTT. The whole variable domain, filled in from reference TRBV19 and TRBJ1-5, reads DGGITQSPKYLFRKEGQNVTLSCEQNLNHDAMYWYRQDPGQGLRLIYYSQIVNDFQKGDIAEGYSVSREKKESFPLTVTSAQKNPTAFYLCASSDLGREGNQPQHFGDGTRLSIL.

The chain couples TRBV19 to TRBJ1-2; 9 bases map to TRBD1. Trimming removed 7 bases from V and 3 bases from J; junction bases left unmatched: 6. The CDR3 spans 14 residues. The germline V gene has CDR1 LNHDA and CDR2 SQIVND (reference sequence). The CDR3 region is CASKGTGLHYGYTF. CDR3 in DNA: TGTGCCAGTAAGGGGACAGGGCTTCACTATGGCTACACCTTC.

Concerning this clonotype itself: A single base separates this from a much larger clone, so it may be a read error. This CDR3 is CAGSATDRGPLYGYTF. DNA of the CDR3: TGTGCCGGCAGTGCCACGGACAGGGGACCTTTATATGGCTACACCTTC. V is TRBV12-3 or TRBV12-4 and J is TRBJ1-2; the match to TRBD1 covers 9 bases. This CDR3 region has 16 residues.

For the CDR3, the DNA is TGTGCCAGCTCAACTAGCGGGAGGCCGGATGAGCAGTTCTTC. Its protein product is CASSTSGRPDEQFF. The chain recombines TRBV27 with TRBJ2-1; the match to TRBD2 covers 12 bases. The CDR3 covers 14 residues. V was clipped by 8 bases and J by 8 bases; unmatched bases: 7. The V gene's germline CDR1 is MNHEY and CDR2 SMNVEV (reference sequence).

This clonotype was counted a few times. The V gene is TRBV20-1, the J gene TRBJ1-4; a weak D match, TRBD1 (5 bases). The germline gives CDR1 DFQATT, CDR2 SNEGSKA (reference sequence). The V gene lost 0 bases and the J gene lost 8 bases, with 10 bases spanning the gap. This CDR3 spans 13 amino acids. CDR3 coding DNA: TGCAGTGCTAGAGATGGGGGAAGGGAAAAACTGTTTTTT. As protein: CSARDGGREKLFF.

This clonotype was observed at least ten times. V usage is TRBV27 and J usage is TRBJ2-3; 8 bases fit TRBD2. The CDR3 loop spans 14 amino acids. V shed 7 bases, J shed 3 bases, and the junction held 6 bases outside the gene matches. Germline V gene lookup returns CDR1 MNHEY and CDR2 SMNVEV (reference sequence). The CDR3 sequence is CASKNSGVTDTQYF. CDR3 DNA sequence: TGTGCCAGCAAAAATAGCGGGGTAACAGATACGCAGTATTTT.

This clonotype was detected only a few times. The chain recombines TRBV10-1 with TRBJ1-1; D remains ambiguous. Per the germline V gene, CDR1 is WNHNN and CDR2 is SYGVQD (reference sequence). V was trimmed by 6 bases and J by 1 base, leaving 12 bases between them. The CDR3 totals 14 residues. DNA of the CDR3: TGCGCCAGCAGCCAGACAACCAAGAACACTGAAGCTTTCTTT. Amino acids: CASSQTTKNTEAFF.

This clonotype has at least ten counts. The chain recombines TRBV7-8 with TRBJ2-1, with D possibly matching TRBD2 (7 bases). CDR3 length: 15 residues. Per germline, CDR1 SGHVS and CDR2 FQNEAQ. V dropped 5 bases and J dropped 2 bases, with 13 bases sitting between them. CDR3 sequence (DNA): TGTGCCAGCAGCACCCGGGGGGCGGCCTACAATGAGCAGTTCTTC. It specifies CASSTRGAAYNEQFF.

The rearrangement joins TRBV27 to TRBJ1-2; D ambiguous. Germline assignment: CDR1 MNHEY and CDR2 SMNVEV (reference sequence). The CDR3 has 14 amino acids. Deletions cut 3 bases from V and 8 bases from J, with 16 bases between. CDR3 region: CASSFWAGVGGYTF. The CDR3, as DNA: TGTGCCAGCAGTTTCTGGGCGGGAGTAGGCGGCTACACCTTC.

This clonotype has ten or more counts. This sequence joins TRBV6-1 and TRBJ1-6; D possibly corresponds to TRBD1 (6 bases). V shed 1 base and J shed 3 bases, with 13 bases lying between them. Germline V lookup: CDR1 MNHNS, CDR2 SASEGT. CDR3 length equals 17 residues. CDR3 in DNA: TGTGCCAGCAGTGAAGTCAGGACAGTATACTATAATTCACCCCTCCACTTT. It translates to CASSEVRTVYYNSPLHF.

This clonotype was detected a few times. This chain joins TRBV28 and TRBJ1-5, with 9 bases matching TRBD1. The V and J ends lost 5 bases and 0 bases, in that order; junction bases with no gene match: 5. The CDR3 is made up of 16 amino acids. Germline V gene sequence: CDR1 MDHEN, CDR2 SYDVKM. This CDR3 is CASSPRGQGSNQPQHF. CDR3 nucleotides: TGTGCCAGCAGTCCCCGGGGACAGGGTAGCAATCAGCCCCAGCATTTT.

The J gene is TRBJ2-6, the V gene TRBV27; a weak D match, TRBD1 (5 bases). V dropped 2 bases and J dropped 2 bases, with 10 bases sitting between them. The CDR3 runs to 16 residues. The germline V gene encodes CDR1 MNHEY and CDR2 SMNVEV (reference sequence). CDR3 nucleotide sequence: TGTGCCAGCAGTTTAAGCGTAGGGGCTGGGGCCAACGTCCTGACTTTC. Translated: CASSLSVGAGANVLTF.

This clonotype was observed at least ten times. This chain links TRBV20-1 with TRBJ1-4; 7 bases are a match to TRBD1. The CDR3 consists of 12 residues. CDR1 and CDR2 from the germline V gene are DFQATT and SNEGSKA (reference sequence). After removal of 5 bases from V and 6 bases from J, the junction contained 3 bases not matched to a gene. The CDR3 here is CSAWDRDEKLFF. For the CDR3, the DNA is TGCAGTGCTTGGGACAGAGATGAAAAACTGTTTTTT.

The chain joins TRBV12-3 or TRBV12-4 to TRBJ1-3, with D perhaps TRBD1 (5 bases). The CDR3 loop spans 15 amino acids. V was shortened by 11 bases and J by 0 bases, with 17 bases between the two germline ends. The CDR3 nucleotides read TGTGCCGGCACTTCTGGGGCAGCCTCTGGAAACACCATATATTTT. Residues: CAGTSGAASGNTIYF.

This clonotype turned up a few times. The CDR3 loop reads CASSSARLAEYGELFF. CDR3 in DNA: TGTGCCAGCAGCTCGGCGAGACTAGCGGAGTACGGGGAGCTGTTTTTT. The chain carries TRBV11-1 and TRBJ2-2; 9 nucleotides line up with TRBD2. Germline V gene lookup returns CDR1 SGHAT and CDR2 FQDESV (reference sequence). CDR3 length: 16 amino acids. Trimming at V came to 4 bases and at J to 7 bases, leaving 10 bases not matched to a gene.

This clonotype was recorded at least ten times. The rearrangement links TRBV5-1 to TRBJ1-6, with a weak D call TRBD1 (5 bases). Per the germline V gene, CDR1 is SGHRS and CDR2 is YFSETQ. The V and J ends lost 1 base and 8 bases respectively, with 7 bases between them. The CDR3 loop spans 13 amino acids. The CDR3 DNA reads as TGCGCCAGCAGCTTGATGGGGGATTCACCCCTCCACTTT. Residues: CASSLMGDSPLHF.

This clonotype was counted a few times. The chain employs TRBV5-1 and TRBJ2-5; possible D gene TRBD1, 5 bases. CDR3 length: 15 amino acids. The germline gives CDR1 SGHRS, CDR2 YFSETQ. The V end was cut by 0 bases, the J end by 1 base, with 10 bases between. DNA for the CDR3: TGCGCCAGCAGCTTGGGGGCAGGGTTCCAAGAGACCCAGTACTTC. Encoded protein: CASSLGAGFQETQYF.

The V gene is TRBV5-1, the J gene TRBJ2-7; TRBD2 matches at 7 bases. The CDR3 is made up of 14 amino acids. J was trimmed by 7 bases and V by 2 bases; bases with no gene match: 9. Germline V CDR1 and CDR2: SGHRS, YFSETQ. DNA for the CDR3: TGCGCCAGCAGCTTCAGCGGGACGGCTGGAGAGCAGTACTTC. Translating gives CASSFSGTAGEQYF.

This clonotype appeared many times. V usage is TRBV11-2 and J usage is TRBJ2-1; weak D call: TRBD2 (5 bases). Germline CDR1 SGHAT, CDR2 FQNNGV. CDR3 length equals 15 residues. The ends were cut back, 0 bases at V and 6 bases at J, with 12 bases in the middle. The CDR3, as DNA: TGTGCCAGCAGCTTAGAAGGACTCTCAATCAATGAGCAGTTCTTC. Amino acid sequence: CASSLEGLSINEQFF.

This clonotype showed up just a few times. CDR3 coding DNA: TGTGCCAGCAGTTCCCTGGCGGGGGGACTCTCCTACGAGCAGTACTTC. The encoded protein is CASSSLAGGLSYEQYF. The gene calls are TRBV6-2 or TRBV6-3 and TRBJ2-7; 8 positions match TRBD2. This CDR3 region has 16 residues. Per germline, CDR1 MNHEY and CDR2 SVGEGT. J gave up 0 bases and V 4 bases, and 8 bases lay outside the gene matches.

This clonotype was seen ten or more times. The chain carries TRBV20-1 and TRBJ2-3; D is undetermined. Germline V lookup: CDR1 DFQATT, CDR2 SNEGSKA (reference sequence). Trimming shortened V by 2 bases and J by 4 bases, and 10 bases separated the two germline ends. This CDR3 region has 13 residues. This CDR3 is CSARLSSADTQYF. CDR3 coding DNA: TGCAGTGCTAGACTAAGTAGTGCAGATACGCAGTATTTT.

This clonotype was counted many times. The J gene is TRBJ1-1, the V gene TRBV20-1; TRBD1 is a possible D gene (6 bases). Trimming pared 3 bases from V and 6 bases from J, leaving 11 bases between. Per the germline V gene, CDR1 is DFQATT and CDR2 is SNEGSKA (reference sequence). The CDR3 covers 12 residues. The CDR3 sequence is CSASGQSSEAFF. The CDR3, as DNA: TGCAGTGCTAGCGGACAGTCCTCTGAAGCTTTCTTT.

In this sample, this clonotype turned up many times. This rearrangement joins TRBV15 to TRBJ2-1; no definite D call. The V gene lost 0 bases and the J gene lost 8 bases, with 14 bases spanning the gap. The CDR3 spans 15 residues. Germline loops: CDR1 LNHNV, CDR2 YYDKDF (reference sequence). CDR3 nucleotides: TGTGCCACCAGCAGAGATGACACGACCCCCTATGAGCAGTTCTTC. Protein: CATSRDDTTPYEQFF.